The 16 T cell receptor beta chains below come from one sample, sequenced in a study of T-cell memory formation after mild COVID-19. MiXCR was run by TCRdb on the 5' RACE reads, yielding one entry per CDR3 protein. The sample lists about 430,000 distinct CDR3 sequences, roughly a quarter seen once, with about 10% in the top ten. Sequenced input: PBMCs or a T cell subset sorted from them (not recorded which). These receptors originate from an adult woman who had mild COVID-19 (a few samples of this study predate the infection). Cell type and time point are not known.

A few counts support this clonotype. This chain uses TRBV5-5 with TRBJ2-6; D might be TRBD1 or TRBD2, each matching 6 bases. Trimming stripped 6 bases from V and 0 bases from J, with 19 bases between. CDR3 length: 18 residues. The germline gives CDR1 SGHKS, CDR2 YYEKEE (reference sequence). For the CDR3, the DNA is TGTGCCAGCACCGTGACAGGAGGGGCACTCTCTGGGGCCAACGTCCTGACTTTC. It yields the protein CASTVTGGALSGANVLTF.

The chain uses TRBV24-1 and TRBJ2-1; 7 bases are shared with TRBD1. Germline CDR1 KGHDR, CDR2 SFDVKD. The length of the CDR3 is 14 residues. Trimming took 3 bases from V and 9 from J; bases not matched to a gene: 7. Here the CDR3 reads CATSDTTGIAEQFF. The CDR3 DNA follows: TGTGCCACCAGTGATACGACAGGGATTGCTGAGCAGTTCTTC.

The J gene is TRBJ2-5, the V gene TRBV24-1; perhaps TRBD2 as D (6 bases). This CDR3 spans 16 amino acids. The germline V and J ends were trimmed by 4 bases and 2 bases, with 16 bases remaining between them. Germline assignment: CDR1 KGHDR and CDR2 SFDVKD. CDR3 bases: TGTGCCACCAGTGAAACTGTAGCGGCAACACAAGAGACCCAGTACTTC. Residues: CATSETVAATQETQYF.

A few counts support this clonotype. V and J are TRBV3-1 and TRBJ2-5; the match to TRBD2 covers 9 bases. J gave up 3 bases and V 1 base, and 3 bases lay outside the gene matches. The CDR3 sequence is 15 residues long. The V gene's germline CDR1 is LGHDT and CDR2 YNNKEL (reference sequence). CDR3 region: CASSQVPSGEETQYF. The CDR3 DNA is TGTGCCAGCAGCCAAGTTCCTAGCGGGGAAGAGACCCAGTACTTC.

This clonotype turned up a few times. V is TRBV5-1 and J is TRBJ2-3; tentative D call: TRBD1 (6 bases). The CDR3 totals 15 residues. Per germline, CDR1 SGHRS and CDR2 YFSETQ. V lost 6 bases and J lost 2, with 16 bases in between. CDR3 sequence reads: CASKQGPWFTDTQYF. Here the CDR3 DNA reads TGCGCCAGCAAGCAGGGGCCCTGGTTCACAGATACGCAGTATTTT.

The rearrangement joins TRBV6-5 to TRBJ2-3; perhaps TRBD2 as D (6 bases). Germline CDR1 and CDR2: MNHEY and SVGAGI. V gave up 5 bases and J gave up 0 bases, with 12 bases separating them. The CDR3 extends over 15 amino acids. This chain's CDR3 is CASSPLAESTDTQYF. CDR3 bases: TGTGCCAGCAGTCCGTTAGCGGAAAGCACAGATACGCAGTATTTT.

The chain combines TRBV4-2 with TRBJ2-7; possible D gene TRBD1, 6 bases. The CDR3 is made up of 16 amino acids. CDR1 and CDR2 from the germline V gene are LGHNA and YNFKEQ. The V and J ends lost 1 base and 1 base respectively, with 14 bases between them. The CDR3 loop is CASSQVPGASSYEQYF. The CDR3 DNA is TGTGCCAGCAGCCAAGTGCCAGGGGCTTCGTCCTACGAGCAGTACTTC.

This clonotype has more than one count but fewer than ten. The chain has TRBV29-1 and TRBJ2-2, with 7 bases aligning to TRBD1. Germline V gene lookup returns CDR1 SQVTM and CDR2 ANQGSEA. CDR3 length: 12 amino acids. V lost 6 bases to trimming and J lost 7 bases; unmatched junction nucleotides: 5. The CDR3: CSVPSGGGELFF. Written as DNA, the CDR3 is TGCAGCGTCCCCTCAGGGGGCGGGGAGCTGTTTTTT.

The chain employs TRBV7-9 and TRBJ2-3; 14 positions agree with TRBD2. V shed 5 bases and J 2 bases; nucleotides not matched to a gene: 9. Germline V gives CDR1 SEHNR, CDR2 FQNEAQ (reference sequence). CDR3 size: 18 residues. CDR3 sequence (DNA): TGTGCCAGCAGCCCATCGGTGGGACTAGCGGGGGACACAGATACGCAGTATTTT. Protein: CASSPSVGLAGDTDTQYF.

The chain carries TRBV5-1 and TRBJ1-6; 10 positions agree with TRBD1. The J segment lost 8 bases and the V segment lost 2 bases, leaving 4 bases of the junction unmatched. CDR1 is SGHRS and CDR2 is YFSETQ in the germline V gene. The CDR3 totals 15 residues. The CDR3 loop reads CASSFSGTGDSPLHF. The CDR3 coding sequence is TGCGCCAGCAGCTTCTCCGGGACAGGGGATTCACCCCTCCACTTT.

The V gene is TRBV5-4, the J gene TRBJ2-7; TRBD1 matches at 10 bases. CDR3 length: 13 amino acids. CDR1 SGHNT and CDR2 YYREEE come from the germline V gene (reference sequence). The V segment lost 4 bases and the J segment 6 bases; nucleotides outside the gene matches: 4. CDR3 sequence reads: CASSRGQGPEQYF. The CDR3 DNA follows: TGTGCCAGCAGCAGGGGACAGGGGCCCGAGCAGTACTTC.

In its sample, this clonotype was seen a few times. J is TRBJ2-4 and V is TRBV18, with D possibly TRBD1 on 5 matching bases. This CDR3 has 14 amino acids. Per germline, CDR1 KGHSH and CDR2 LQKENI. Trimming took off 6 bases at V and 3 bases at J, with 12 bases between the two ends. The DNA of the CDR3 is TGTGCCAGCTCTACTTCGACAGTCAAAAACATTCAGTACTTC. This gives the protein CASSTSTVKNIQYF. The full variable domain, completed using reference TRBV18 and TRBJ2-4, is NAGVMQNPRHLVRRRGQEARLRCSPMKGHSHVYWYRQLPEEGLKFMVYLQKENIIDESGMPKERFSAEFPKEGPSILRIQQVVRGDSAAYFCASSTSTVKNIQYFGAGTRLSVL.

There are a few counts of this clonotype. This sequence joins TRBV3-1 and TRBJ1-1, with 8 bases aligning to TRBD1. There are 15 residues in the CDR3. With 3 bases clipped from V and 1 base from J, the junction kept 4 bases outside the gene matches. The germline gives CDR1 LGHDT, CDR2 YNNKEL (reference sequence). This chain's CDR3 is CASSQRDRPNTEAFF. CDR3 nucleotide sequence: TGTGCCAGCAGCCAGCGGGACAGGCCGAACACTGAAGCTTTCTTT.

The chain is built from TRBV7-8 and TRBJ1-5, with 10 positions matching TRBD1. V lost 5 bases and J lost 6; bases outside the gene matches: 7. Germline lookup yields CDR1 SGHVS and CDR2 FQNEAQ. The length of the CDR3 is 15 residues. DNA of the CDR3: TGTGCCAGCAGCCGAGGACAGGGGGAAAGTCAGCCCCAGCATTTT. As protein: CASSRGQGESQPQHF.

This clonotype was counted a few times. The chain links TRBV7-9 to TRBJ1-2; no reliable D call. The length of the CDR3 is 12 residues. Germline assignment: CDR1 SEHNR and CDR2 FQNEAQ (reference sequence). The V and J ends lost 2 bases and 6 bases respectively, with 7 bases between them. CDR3 in amino acids: CASSLPNHGYTF. CDR3 nucleotides: TGTGCCAGCAGCTTACCGAACCATGGCTACACCTTC.

Only a few counts were recorded for this clonotype. The chain joins TRBV12-3 or TRBV12-4 to TRBJ2-7; 8 bases line up with TRBD1. V was pared by 5 bases and J by 5 bases, with 8 bases of the junction left unmatched. This CDR3 is 14 amino acids long. In nucleotides, the CDR3 is TGTGCCAGCAGTACATCCTCGACAGGGGACGAGCAGTACTTC. Protein: CASSTSSTGDEQYF.